This T cell receptor beta chain was observed in a study of blood T cell repertoires in COVID-19. TCRdb keeps only in-frame clones here, not all; method: immunoSEQ multiplex PCR. Of 140,000 to 150,000 clones in the sample, roughly 90% were seen once. Per germline, CDR1 SGHRS and CDR2 YFSETQ. This CDR3 region has 16 residues. Germline trimming cut 6 bases from V and 0 bases from J; bases unmatched to any gene: 10. Clinical history reported by participants formed the basis on which cohorts were assigned. The material sequenced was PBMCs or T cells enriched from blood (not recorded which). The TCR originated in a woman under 40 with acute COVID-19. V gene TRBV5-1 combines with J gene TRBJ2-3; 7 positions match TRBD2. The CDR3 here is CASTLRLAVSTDTQYF. The CDR3 DNA sequence: TGCGCCAGCACCCTTCGACTAGCAGTGAGCACAGATACGCAGTATTTT.